This TCR beta chain stems from a study of identical twins (dated by TCRdb to about 2016). For context, the study as a whole: TCR alpha and beta repertoires from monozygotic twins, unrelated adults of various ages and cord blood were deep-sequenced to test whether fetal clonotypes persist. Replicate twin experiments were performed at different times using different library preparation protocols to rule out contamination. Overall study outcomes, separate from this receptor: A weaker excess of twin sharing was found in beta out-of-frame sequences because the signal-to-noise ratio was lowered by fewer shared sequences. Recombination models systematically underestimated out-of-frame TCR alpha sharing in monozygotic twins but agreed with sharing between unrelated individuals. Fewer insertions were carried by abundant cord blood beta clonotypes; a weaker similar trend was observed in young adult naive repertoires, while no such trend was observed in memory repertoires. Conclusions relied on cross-sectional statistical analysis, since the same donors could not be followed over many years. Invariant T cells such as MAIT and iNKT could partly confound zero-insertion analyses, though diverse VJ usage argued against this for most clonotypes. Out-of-frame TCR alpha sequences shared between twins showed an excess of low generation-probability sequences compared with coincidental sharing between unrelated individuals.

The CDR1 and CDR2 encoded by the germline V gene are MNHEY and SVGAGI. The trim is 2 bases for V and 8 bases for J, with a gap of 15 bases between the germline ends. The CDR3 goes from the cysteine to the phenylalanine over 14 residues. Here the CDR3 DNA is all that survives: 42 bases in frame from base 1. All donors were healthy Caucasians. Three pairs of female monozygotic twins, all aged 18 to 29 years, made up the twin cohort. CD4+ and CD8+ T cell populations were isolated with positive isolation kits from Invitrogen. The library was prepared using 5' RACE. Sequencing used an Illumina HiSeq 2000. Template switching added a universal primer binding site, and the final cDNA carried a unique molecular identifier that allowed TCR cDNA molecules to be counted accurately. Specific primers in the conserved constant-segment region were used to synthesize first-strand cDNA for TCR alpha and beta chains. To control for contamination, every cDNA library was double barcoded, receiving both a SMART-Mk sample barcode and Illumina barcodes. Two successive PCR steps introduced TruSeq adapter sequences along with Illumina sample barcodes. TCR alpha and beta cDNA libraries were sequenced on the Illumina HiSeq platform with custom primers. In the paper's pipeline: Raw reads were processed with MiGEC to extract unique molecular identifiers, and MiXCR was used to determine CDR3 positions. Recombination models were inferred per individual with the repgenHMM and IGoR tools using an EM algorithm. The analysis of shared clonotypes was done with the tcR package in R, with sharing normalized by the product of cloneset sizes. To study raw recombination free of thymic and clonal selection effects, out-of-frame nonproductive sequences were analyzed. Clones were called with MiXCR by TCRdb after fastp trimmed the public reads at Q25, and only in-frame beta chains were retained. One record per CDR3 amino acid sequence lists the most common genes and DNA. These V and J calls are TCRdb output, not the study's own analysis. This sample holds approximately 210,000 distinct CDR3 sequences; 5% to 7% were observed only once. Clones ranked in the top ten supply approximately 15% of the sample.

On this clonotype: It has no known antigen specificity. No base quality information exists; no much larger clone differs at one position.

The same data also went into a second study, on T cells expressing NK-cell markers. That second publication adds: Fewer than ten donors provided sorted CD3+CD56+NKG2C+, CD3+CD56+NKG2C- and CD3+CD56-NKG2C+ T-cell subsets, whose TCR beta-chain repertoires were profiled. Among the eight sequenced donors, only one was HCMV-seronegative, while the other seven were HCMV-seropositive. In several experiments an anti-gammadeltaTCR antibody was added to restrict sorting to alphabetaTCR-expressing T cells. In over five donors, the dominant CD3+CD56+NKG2C+ clonotypes were among the top 10 CD8+ clonotypes and accounted for roughly 1.0-7.5% of CD8+ T cells. Those dominant clonotypes were again the most abundant among CD3+CD56-NKG2C+ cells in a handful of donors, at roughly 25-60.1%. Whether the expanded NKG2C-expressing T cell clones were specific for HCMV antigens was left unclear. The study sequenced eight donors, all healthy volunteers chosen at random: three men and five women. HCMV serostatus was determined by detecting HCMV-specific IgG in serum with a commercial ELISA kit. MIGEC handled demultiplexing of the reads and grouping by UMI, while MiTCR was used to assemble and quantify clonotypes. To exclude erroneous sequences, only TCR cDNA sequences supported by at least two reads were retained. The tcR package was used for downstream repertoire analysis, and clonotypes were matched across fractions by CDR3 nucleotide sequence plus V segment. Antigen specificity was annotated against VDJdb with VDJmatch, allowing one amino acid substitution in CDR3.

The source material was CD8+ T cells sorted from blood. The origin of this receptor is a young woman in good health. The V and J genes are TRBV6-5 and TRBJ1-2; TRBD1 might be the D gene, on 6 matching bases. The nucleotides are TGTGCCAGCAGTTACGACATCGCAGGGGAGGGCTACACCTTC. Its translation is CASSYDIAGEGYTF.